Listed here are 13 T cell receptor beta chains from one sample, sequenced in a study of blood T cell repertoires in COVID-19. The table came from immunoSEQ multiplex PCR; TCRdb's copy has only in-frame clones and leaves some out. Of a few hundred thousand clones detected, approximately 81% appear once; the ten largest clones hold approximately 4%. The sample consisted of peripheral blood. The receptor source for this set is a woman at least 80 years old with acute or convalescent COVID-19.

This clone was seen only a few times. The rearrangement links TRBV25-1 to TRBJ1-1; D is unresolved. CDR1 MGHDK and CDR2 SYGVNS come from the germline V gene. The CDR3 has 11 residues. Trimming stripped 6 bases from V and 4 bases from J, with 6 bases between. The CDR3 sequence is CASRRGTEAFF. CDR3 coding DNA: TGTGCCAGCAGGAGAGGCACTGAAGCTTTCTTT. The variable domain in full, completed from reference TRBV25-1 and TRBJ1-1, reads EADIYQTPRYLVIGTGKKITLECSQTMGHDKMYWYQQDPGMELHLIHYSYGVNSTEKGDLSSESTVSRIRTEHFPLTLESARPSHTSQYLCASRRGTEAFFGQGTRLTVV.

The rearrangement joins TRBV9 to TRBJ1-4; TRBD1 aligns across 7 bases. J gave up 4 bases and V 3 bases, and 6 bases lay outside the gene matches. This CDR3 is built from 15 residues. CDR1 is SGDLS, CDR2 YYNGEE, per germline. This CDR3 reads CASSALTGYNEKLFF. DNA of the CDR3: TGTGCCAGCAGCGCGCTGACAGGGTATAATGAAAAACTGTTTTTT.

This chain links TRBV6-5 with TRBJ1-2, with D possibly matching TRBD1 (5 bases). V was trimmed by 0 bases and J by 0 bases, leaving 8 bases between them. The CDR3 covers 15 residues. CDR1 and CDR2 (germline): MNHEY, SVGAGI. The CDR3 bases are TGTGCCAGCAGTTACTCCCGGGGGTCTAACTATGGCTACACCTTC. This sequence encodes CASSYSRGSNYGYTF.

The V call is TRBV6-6, the J call TRBJ2-7; the match to TRBD2 covers 10 bases. Germline CDR1 reads MNHNY; CDR2 reads SVGAGI (reference sequence). CDR3 length: 13 amino acids. V lost 10 bases and J lost 2; bases outside the gene matches: 5. CDR3 sequence reads: CATRTSGTYEQYF. CDR3 sequence (DNA): TGTGCCACCCGGACTAGCGGCACCTACGAGCAGTACTTC.

The V call is TRBV7-3, the J call TRBJ1-2; D remains ambiguous. V gave up 5 bases and J gave up 2 bases, with 9 bases separating them. Germline V gene sequence: CDR1 SGHTA, CDR2 FQGTGA. The CDR3 sequence is 13 residues long. CDR3 sequence: CASSPDGNYGYTF. In DNA form, the CDR3 reads TGTGCCAGCAGCCCCGACGGGAACTATGGCTACACCTTC.

The chain combines TRBV7-9 with TRBJ2-1; 8 nucleotides align to TRBD2. The junction had 5 bases not matched to a gene; V was cut back by 4 bases and J by 3 bases. This CDR3 region has 15 residues. Germline V gives CDR1 SEHNR, CDR2 FQNEAQ (reference sequence). The CDR3 sequence is CASSSQRGIYNEQFF. Here the CDR3 DNA reads TGTGCCAGCAGCTCCCAGCGGGGGATCTACAATGAGCAGTTCTTC.

The genes are TRBV5-4 and TRBJ1-1, with no clear D. Germline V lookup: CDR1 SGHNT, CDR2 YYREEE (reference sequence). There are 12 residues in the CDR3. V lost 4 bases, J lost 10 bases, and 14 bases lay in between. The DNA for the CDR3 is TGTGCCAGCAGCCCCGGAGGCTTAGTAGCTTTCTTT. This gives the protein CASSPGGLVAFF.

The genes are TRBV3-1 (or the pseudogene TRBV3-2) and TRBJ1-1; no firm D call. The CDR3 loop spans 14 amino acids. Germline assignment: CDR1 LGHDT and CDR2 YNNKEL (reference sequence). V lost 4 bases and J 1 base, leaving 10 bases between the germline ends. The CDR3 region has the DNA TGTGCCAGCAGCCGCAGTACAAGGAACACTGAAGCTTTCTTT. It translates to CASSRSTRNTEAFF.

The V call is TRBV5-1, the J call TRBJ2-5, with 16 bases aligning to TRBD2. There are 19 residues in the CDR3. CDR1 is SGHRS and CDR2 is YFSETQ in the germline V gene. V lost 4 bases, J lost 1 base, and 10 bases stayed unmatched. The DNA of the CDR3 is TGCGCCAGCAGCCTCGCCCCGGGACTAGCGGGGGGGACCCAAGAGACCCAGTACTTC. Residues: CASSLAPGLAGGTQETQYF.

This rearrangement joins TRBV28 to TRBJ1-2; 9 positions agree with TRBD1. The germline V gene encodes CDR1 MDHEN and CDR2 SYDVKM. J gave up 7 bases and V 3 bases, and 9 bases lay outside the gene matches. The CDR3 loop spans 15 amino acids. CDR3 nucleotides: TGTGCCAGCAGTTTGGCGTCCAGACAGGGGGGTGGCTACACCTTC. It translates to CASSLASRQGGGYTF.

V gene TRBV19 combines with J gene TRBJ2-7; possibly TRBD1 for D (5 bases). Germline CDR1 is LNHDA and CDR2 is SQIVND (reference sequence). This CDR3 comprises 15 residues. V shed 2 bases and J shed 0 bases, with 11 bases lying between them. CDR3: CASSIWAGPSYEQYF. CDR3 DNA: TGTGCCAGTAGTATATGGGCAGGGCCCTCCTACGAGCAGTACTTC.

The chain employs TRBV24-1 and TRBJ2-7, with 7 bases that match TRBD1. CDR1 is KGHDR and CDR2 is SFDVKD in the germline V gene. The junction had 9 bases not matched to a gene; V was cut back by 3 bases and J by 2 bases. This CDR3 has 16 residues. The CDR3 protein is CATSDTGTDEPYEQYF. The CDR3 DNA reads as TGTGCCACCAGTGATACCGGGACAGACGAACCCTACGAGCAGTACTTC.

The chain links TRBV6-4 to TRBJ2-2; the D is unclear. The CDR3 is made up of 14 amino acids. V lost 5 bases to trimming and J lost 1 base, with 8 bases between them. CDR1 MRHNA and CDR2 SNTAGT come from the germline V gene. The CDR3: CASSSTRNTGELFF. As DNA, the CDR3 is TGTGCCAGCAGTTCGACTCGGAACACCGGGGAGCTGTTTTTT.